Listed below are T cell receptor beta chains from one sample, sequenced in a study of OX40 agonist ivuxolimab in advanced cancers. TCRdb's copy holds only in-frame clones and misses some; the assay was immunoSEQ multiplex PCR. The data contain roughly 86,000 clones, roughly 92% of them seen just once; the ten biggest clones take up 2.5% to 3%. The sample in question was CD4+ or CD8+ T cells sorted from blood, obtained in a trial of the OX40 agonist ivuxolimab. The source of these receptors is an adult with an advanced solid tumor such as melanoma, head and neck, liver or kidney cancer. Both conserved end residues are trimmed from each CDR3.

>TRBV19|TRBJ1-1
ASSIADGGTEAF
>TRBV15|TRBJ1-4
ATSRGGRAVGEKLF
>TRBV30|TRBJ1-3
ARTPGQGFFSGNTIY
>TRBV4-1|TRBJ1-2
ASSQPLRILRTIFYGYT
>TRBV29-1|TRBJ2-1
SAKGQINEQF
>TRBV6-1|TRBJ1-1
ASRPISGDYTEAF
>TRBV5-4|TRBJ2-5
ASSFPGTSGRETQY
>TRBV7-9|TRBJ1-1
ASSFHGTEAF
>TRBV19|TRBJ1-2
ASSIAPFYGYT
>TRBV6-7|TRBJ1-3
ASSYYRGGNTIY
>TRBV18|TRBJ2-3
ASSPPSSWDTQY
>TRBV28|TRBJ2-5
ASSIAGVDFGGETQY
>TRBV5-6|TRBJ2-7
ASSPSLAGGLEQY
>TRBV18|TRBJ2-5
ASSPQGKIQETQY
>TRBV7-2|TRBJ2-1
ASSLAGREQF
>TRBV19|TRBJ1-1
ASSVWRGMNTEAF
>TRBV29-1|TRBJ2-5
SARTGGSQETQY
>TRBV10-3|TRBJ1-1
AISDWRAGGLTEAF
>TRBV11-1|TRBJ2-1
ASSSPGQGDNEQF